Each of the 27 T cell receptor beta chains below was sequenced from the same sample in a study of blood T cells in healthy people across ages. Then a second PCR, running roughly 6 to 11 cycles, was carried out with a sample-barcoded 5' primer and a J-beta primer mix. TCRdb called the 5' RACE reads again in MiXCR, with one record for every CDR3 protein. The sample holds roughly 1.9 million distinct CDR3 sequences, about 39% seen once. Sequenced: blood. The receptors were gathered from a human donor in good health.

J is TRBJ2-1 and V is TRBV11-3; a possible D gene is TRBD1 (6 bases). The V gene's germline CDR1 is SGHNT and CDR2 YENEEA. Deletions cut 5 bases from V and 10 bases from J, with 21 bases between. The CDR3 covers 15 residues. The CDR3 DNA is TGTGCCAGCAGCAATACACTAGAGGGACAAGAGGAGCAGTTCTTC. Protein product: CASSNTLEGQEEQFF. Filled out from reference TRBV11-3 and TRBJ2-1, the complete variable domain reads EAGVVQSPRYKIIEKKQPVAFWCNPISGHNTLYWYLQNLGQGPELLIRYENEEAVDDSQLPKDRFSAERLKGVDSTLKIQPAELGDSAVYLCASSNTLEGQEEQFFGPGTRLTVL.

This clonotype was seen only a few times. The chain combines TRBV27 with TRBJ1-4; D perhaps matches TRBD1 (5 bases). Germline assignment: CDR1 MNHEY and CDR2 SMNVEV (reference sequence). V was cut by 6 bases and J by 0 bases, with 14 bases left in between. This CDR3 region has 16 residues. CDR3 bases: TGTGCCAGCAGAAGCAGGGAATTCTCAACTAATGAAAAACTGTTTTTT. Translated, it gives CASRSREFSTNEKLFF.

This clonotype was seen more than once but under ten times. This rearrangement joins TRBV29-1 to TRBJ2-1; D is unresolved. The germline CDR1 and CDR2 sequences are SQVTM and ANQGSEA. The V end was cut by 6 bases, the J end by 6 bases, with 15 bases between. The CDR3 extends over 13 amino acids. In DNA form, the CDR3 reads TGCAGCGTGGCCTGGTCCTTCGGCAATGAGCAGTTCTTC. Its protein is CSVAWSFGNEQFF.

The rearrangement links TRBV4-3 to TRBJ1-1; D might be TRBD1 (5 bases). V lost 7 bases, J lost 6 bases, and 24 bases lay in between. The CDR3 is made up of 16 amino acids. Germline V gene lookup returns CDR1 LGHNA and CDR2 YSLEER. The CDR3 loop reads CASKFGVGARVSEAFF. The CDR3 nucleotides are TGCGCCAGCAAGTTCGGGGTAGGGGCGAGGGTCTCTGAAGCTTTCTTT.

The V and J genes are TRBV12-3 or TRBV12-4 and TRBJ2-1; D may be TRBD1 (6 bases). The V and J ends lost 5 bases and 0 bases respectively, with 17 bases between them. This CDR3 comprises 17 residues. This chain's CDR3 is CASSRGQGLSSYNEQFF. The CDR3 nucleotides are TGTGCCAGCAGTCGGGGCCAGGGGTTAAGCTCCTACAATGAGCAGTTCTTC.

This clonotype was counted between two and nine times. This chain links TRBV20-1 with TRBJ2-5; TRBD2 matches at 13 bases. CDR3 length equals 15 residues. Trimming at V came to 1 base and at J to 5 bases, leaving 4 bases not matched to a gene. Germline V gene sequence: CDR1 DFQATT, CDR2 SNEGSKA (reference sequence). CDR3 residues: CSARGTSGGFETQYF. The CDR3 DNA sequence: TGCAGTGCTAGAGGGACTAGCGGGGGTTTCGAGACCCAGTACTTC.

V and J are TRBV20-1 and TRBJ2-1; D gene uncertain. The CDR3 spans 14 residues. Germline V CDR1 and CDR2: DFQATT, SNEGSKA (reference sequence). Trimming removed 2 bases from V and 10 bases from J, with 18 bases in between. CDR3 sequence: CSARRTGRTYEQFF. CDR3 DNA: TGCAGTGCTAGACGGACCGGTAGGACCTACGAGCAGTTCTTC.

V usage is TRBV28 and J usage is TRBJ1-4; unclear D gene. The germline V and J ends were trimmed by 1 base and 1 base, with 7 bases remaining between them. This CDR3 is 15 amino acids long. From germline, CDR1 is MDHEN and CDR2 SYDVKM. The CDR3 protein is CASSLLLITNEKLFF. The DNA of the CDR3 is TGTGCCAGCAGTTTATTGTTGATAACTAATGAAAAACTGTTTTTT.

The sample holds a few counts of this clonotype. V is TRBV12-3 or TRBV12-4 and J is TRBJ1-1; no firm D call. V lost 8 bases, J lost 3 bases, and 13 bases lay in between. The CDR3 is 13 residues long. The CDR3 DNA reads TGTGCCAGCTCTAATCGGTGGGACACTGAAGCTTTCTTT. Protein sequence: CASSNRWDTEAFF.

This clonotype was picked up a small number of times. The J gene is TRBJ2-4, the V gene TRBV24-1, with D uncertain. The CDR3 runs to 12 residues. V gave up 4 bases and J gave up 12 bases, with 12 bases separating them. Germline V lookup: CDR1 KGHDR, CDR2 SFDVKD. The CDR3 coding sequence is TGTGCCACCAGTGACCGCCCGGGCACTCAGTACTTC. Translated: CATSDRPGTQYF.

The table lists this clonotype with a few counts. The rearrangement uses TRBV2 and TRBJ1-5, with no clear D. Germline lookup yields CDR1 SNHLY and CDR2 FYNNEI. This CDR3 spans 14 amino acids. The V gene lost 6 bases and the J gene lost 4 bases, with 13 bases spanning the gap. CDR3 DNA sequence: TGTGCCAGCAGCCCCATCAGCGGGAATCAGCCCCAGCATTTT. As protein: CASSPISGNQPQHF.

Only one count was recorded for this clonotype. The chain uses TRBV12-3 or TRBV12-4 and TRBJ1-1, with a tentative D call TRBD1 (5 bases). CDR3 length: 14 residues. Trimming took off 5 bases at V and 1 base at J, with 11 bases between the two ends. The chain's CDR3 is CASSIRQKNTEAFF. CDR3 bases: TGTGCCAGCAGTATACGACAGAAGAACACTGAAGCTTTCTTT.

The chain uses TRBV15 and TRBJ2-2, with D unresolved. Germline V gene data show CDR1 as LNHNV and CDR2 as YYDKDF (reference sequence). This CDR3 contains 14 residues. Trimming left V 3 bases short and J 7 bases short, with 12 bases between. CDR3 nucleotides: TGTGCCACCAGCAGGCAGAATCGGATCGGGGAGCTGTTTTTT. Protein: CATSRQNRIGELFF.

CDR3 amino acids: CASSLWGNGQGSDTQYF. The DNA for the CDR3 is TGTGCCAGCAGCTTATGGGGAAACGGACAGGGTTCAGATACGCAGTATTTT. This chain links TRBV7-9 with TRBJ2-3; 8 positions match TRBD1. Trimming cost V 2 bases and J 4 bases; bases outside gene matches: 11. The germline V gene encodes CDR1 SEHNR and CDR2 FQNEAQ (reference sequence). CDR3 length equals 17 residues.

The CDR3 sequence is CASSRSGTNPPSEQYF. In nucleotides, the CDR3 is TGTGCCAGCAGCCGCTCCGGGACAAATCCGCCTTCCGAGCAGTACTTC. The genes are TRBV2 and TRBJ2-7; maybe TRBD1 (6 bases). This CDR3 contains 16 residues. V was cut by 6 bases and J by 6 bases, with 24 bases left in between. The germline CDR1 and CDR2 sequences are SNHLY and FYNNEI.

This clonotype was recorded only once. The J gene is TRBJ2-2, the V gene TRBV10-3; TRBD2 aligns across 13 bases. This CDR3 has 16 residues. The germline V gene encodes CDR1 ENHRY and CDR2 SYGVKD. J was trimmed by 2 bases and V by 9 bases; bases with no gene match: 6. The CDR3 coding sequence is TGTGCCATAAGGACTAGCGGGGGCCTTAACACCGGGGAGCTGTTTTTT. Translated: CAIRTSGGLNTGELFF.

In this sample, this clonotype turned up a few times. The chain uses TRBV4-3 and TRBJ2-3; D remains unclear. Trimming took off 0 bases at V and 4 bases at J, with 11 bases between the two ends. The CDR3 totals 15 residues. CDR1 is LGHNA, CDR2 YSLEER, per germline. Here the CDR3 reads CASSQEALVSDTQYF. DNA of the CDR3: TGCGCCAGCAGCCAAGAGGCGTTGGTCTCAGATACGCAGTATTTT.

The genes are TRBV7-8 and TRBJ1-1; D is undetermined. This CDR3 has 15 residues. The germline V gene has CDR1 SGHVS and CDR2 FQNEAQ. Trimming removed 1 base at V and 8 bases at J, with 17 bases between. The chain's CDR3 is CASSLGGSSFWEAFF. The DNA for the CDR3 is TGTGCCAGCAGCTTAGGCGGCAGTTCTTTTTGGGAAGCTTTCTTT.

The chain has TRBV4-3 and TRBJ2-7, with D perhaps matching TRBD1 or TRBD2 (5 bases each). Looked up from germline, CDR1 is LGHNA and CDR2 is YSLEER. The V and J ends lost 1 base and 2 bases respectively, with 12 bases between them. The CDR3 has 15 amino acids. CDR3 DNA: TGCGCCAGCAGCCAAGGGCTGGGACCAGCCTACGAGCAGTACTTC. Amino acids: CASSQGLGPAYEQYF.

The rearrangement uses TRBV28 and TRBJ1-2; D remains ambiguous. This CDR3 has 12 residues. The germline V gene has CDR1 MDHEN and CDR2 SYDVKM. V lost 7 bases and J 8 bases, leaving 14 bases between the germline ends. CDR3: CASNSAPGGYTF. For the CDR3, the DNA is TGTGCCAGCAATTCCGCCCCGGGCGGCTACACCTTC.

This clonotype was seen more than once but under ten times. The V call is TRBV6-5, the J call TRBJ2-7; D gene unclear. This CDR3 has 15 amino acids. The V end was cut by 4 bases, the J end by 2 bases, with 15 bases between. Germline CDR1 reads MNHEY; CDR2 reads SVGAGI. The CDR3 DNA reads as TGTGCCAGCAGTTTCGATCGACGATCAGCCTACGAGCAGTACTTC. The encoded protein is CASSFDRRSAYEQYF.

This clonotype appeared many times. The chain uses TRBV4-3 and TRBJ2-1; TRBD2 is a possible D gene (6 bases). The V end was cut by 0 bases, the J end by 7 bases, with 16 bases between. There are 16 residues in the CDR3. Germline V gives CDR1 LGHNA, CDR2 YSLEER. In DNA, the CDR3 is TGCGCCAGCAGCCAAGATCCGGGCTCCGCGGGGAATGAGCAGTTCTTC. This sequence encodes CASSQDPGSAGNEQFF.

The chain recombines TRBV6-6 with TRBJ2-5; 10 nucleotides match TRBD1. The CDR3 is 14 residues long. V lost 4 bases and J lost 11; bases outside the gene matches: 10. The germline V gene encodes CDR1 MNHNY and CDR2 SVGAGI (reference sequence). As DNA, the CDR3 is TGTGCCAGCAGTTCCGGGACAGGGGTATGGGAGCAGTACTTC. Its translation: CASSSGTGVWEQYF.

The chain recombines TRBV7-9 with TRBJ1-2; possible D gene TRBD1, 6 bases. V lost 1 base and J lost 4, with 13 bases in between. This CDR3 has 15 amino acids. Germline V CDR1 and CDR2: SEHNR, FQNEAQ (reference sequence). For the CDR3, the DNA is TGTGCCAGCAGCTTAGTCGGACAGCTAACCTATGGCTACACCTTC. Its protein is CASSLVGQLTYGYTF.

The chain joins TRBV20-1 to TRBJ1-4, with D perhaps TRBD1 (6 bases). The germline gives CDR1 DFQATT, CDR2 SNEGSKA (reference sequence). Trimming removed 6 bases from V and 0 bases from J, with 11 bases in between. This CDR3 has 14 residues. CDR3 region: CSAVQGTTNEKLFF. DNA of the CDR3: TGCAGTGCAGTCCAGGGGACAACTAATGAAAAACTGTTTTTT.

Only a few counts were recorded for this clonotype. This chain connects TRBV10-3 to TRBJ2-3; perhaps TRBD1 as D (5 bases). The CDR3 runs 15 residues. Germline values: CDR1 ENHRY, CDR2 SYGVKD. Trimming pared 8 bases from V and 0 bases from J, leaving 15 bases between. The CDR3 loop is CAIGQDSPSTDTQYF. CDR3 sequence (DNA): TGTGCCATCGGACAAGACAGCCCTAGCACAGATACGCAGTATTTT.

V gene TRBV7-2 combines with J gene TRBJ2-7, with D perhaps TRBD2 (5 bases). Germline-derived CDR1 and CDR2 are SGHTA and FQGNSA. The CDR3 extends over 14 amino acids. V was cut by 5 bases and J by 5 bases, with 16 bases left in between. The CDR3 region has the DNA TGTGCCAGCAGCCAGTGGAAGGAGGCCCACGAGCAGTACTTC. Protein sequence: CASSQWKEAHEQYF.